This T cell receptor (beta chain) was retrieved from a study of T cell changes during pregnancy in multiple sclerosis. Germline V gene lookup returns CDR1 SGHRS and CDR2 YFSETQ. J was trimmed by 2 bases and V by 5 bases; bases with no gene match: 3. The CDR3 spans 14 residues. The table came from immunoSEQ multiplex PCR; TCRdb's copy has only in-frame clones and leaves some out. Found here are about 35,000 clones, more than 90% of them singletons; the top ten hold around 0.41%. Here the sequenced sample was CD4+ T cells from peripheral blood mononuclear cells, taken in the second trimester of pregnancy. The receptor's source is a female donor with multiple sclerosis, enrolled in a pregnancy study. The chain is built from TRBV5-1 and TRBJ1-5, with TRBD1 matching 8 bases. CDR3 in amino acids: CASSQTGGNQPQHF. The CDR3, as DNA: TGCGCCAGCAGTCAGACAGGGGGCAATCAGCCCCAGCATTTT.